A single count supports the clone carrying this T cell receptor (beta chain). Its antigen is as yet unknown. The protocol was immunoSEQ multiplex PCR, while the TCRdb copy is restricted to in-frame clones and leaves out a portion. This table holds tens of thousands of clones, under 95% found once. The record originates from a study of OX40 agonist ivuxolimab in advanced cancers. Study details: Patients were treated with ivuxolimab, an agonistic anti-OX40 (CD134) antibody. Allowance was made for prior anti-PD-1, anti-PD-L1 or anti-CTLA-4 therapy, and about 40% had some.

The CDR3 has 12 residues. Germline V gene sequence: CDR1 MNHEY, CDR2 SVGAGI. V was trimmed by 11 bases and J by 5 bases, leaving 16 bases between them. Points from the study as a whole: Among expanded peripheral T cells, antigen specificity went undetermined.

The sequencing used CD4+ or CD8+ T cells sorted from blood, collected in a trial of the OX40 agonist ivuxolimab. The V call is TRBV6-5, the J call TRBJ2-7; D may be TRBD2 (5 bases). The receptor's source is an adult with an advanced solid tumor such as melanoma, head and neck, liver or kidney cancer. The CDR3 reads CAVRDLGHEQYF. The CDR3 DNA sequence: TGTGCCGTCCGGGATCTGGGCCACGAGCAGTACTTC.